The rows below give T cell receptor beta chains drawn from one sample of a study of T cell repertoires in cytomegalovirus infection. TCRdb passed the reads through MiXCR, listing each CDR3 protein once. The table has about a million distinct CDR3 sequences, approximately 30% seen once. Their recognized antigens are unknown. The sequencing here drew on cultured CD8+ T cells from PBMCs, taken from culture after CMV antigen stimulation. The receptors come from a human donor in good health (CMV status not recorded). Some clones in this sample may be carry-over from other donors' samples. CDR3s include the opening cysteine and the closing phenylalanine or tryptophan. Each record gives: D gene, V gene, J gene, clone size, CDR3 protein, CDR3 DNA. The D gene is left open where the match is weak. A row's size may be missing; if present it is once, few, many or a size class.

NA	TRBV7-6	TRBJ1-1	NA	CASSLGEQGLNTEAFF	TGTGCCAGCAGCTTAGGGGAGCAGGGATTGAACACTGAAGCTTTCTTT
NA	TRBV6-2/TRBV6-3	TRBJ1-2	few	CATNSYGYTF	TGTGCCACCAACAGCTATGGCTACACCTTC
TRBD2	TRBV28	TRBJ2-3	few	CASSLILAGMADTQYF	TGTGCCAGCAGTCTCATTCTAGCGGGGATGGCAGATACGCAGTATTTT
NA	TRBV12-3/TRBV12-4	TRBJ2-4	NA	CASSFPGTAKNIQYF	TGTGCCAGCAGTTTCCCCGGGACAGCCAAAAACATTCAGTACTTC
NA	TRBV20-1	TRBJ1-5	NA	CSACQTGYSNQPQHF	TGCAGTGCTTGCCAGACAGGCTATAGCAATCAGCCCCAGCATTTT
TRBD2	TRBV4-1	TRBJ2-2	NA	CASSQVDSGVTGELFF	TGCGCCAGCAGCCAAGTTGATAGCGGGGTCACCGGGGAGCTGTTTTTT
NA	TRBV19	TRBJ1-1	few	CASSIGEGDTEAFF	TGTGCCAGTAGTATAGGTGAGGGTGACACTGAAGCTTTCTTT
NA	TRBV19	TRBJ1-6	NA	CASSPASVSYNSPLHF	TGTGCCAGTAGTCCCGCTTCCGTCTCCTATAATTCACCCCTCCACTTT
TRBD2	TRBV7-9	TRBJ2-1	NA	CASTDPGRVNEQFF	TGTGCCAGCACCGATCCCGGGAGGGTGAATGAGCAGTTCTTC
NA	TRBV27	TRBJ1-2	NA	CASTSGFRGGYTF	TGTGCCAGCACTTCAGGGTTCAGGGGTGGCTACACCTTC
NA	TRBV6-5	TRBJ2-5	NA	CASSYSKLGGPGGETQYF	TGTGCCAGCAGTTACTCGAAATTGGGCGGGCCCGGCGGGGAGACCCAGTACTTC
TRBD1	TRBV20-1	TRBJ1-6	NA	CSAPPRGTGKVHSPLHF	TGCAGTGCCCCCCCCCGTGGGACAGGGAAAGTTCATTCACCCCTCCACTTT
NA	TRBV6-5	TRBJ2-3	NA	CASSPAELYDTQYF	TGTGCCAGCAGTCCGGCAGAACTGTACGATACGCAGTATTTT
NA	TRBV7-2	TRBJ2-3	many	CASSLAMAGTSTDTQYF	TGTGCCAGCAGCTTAGCGATGGCGGGGACCAGCACAGATACGCAGTATTTT
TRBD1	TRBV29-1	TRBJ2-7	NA	CSVRGSRTGSSYEQYF	TGCAGCGTGCGGGGATCGAGGACAGGGAGTAGTTACGAGCAGTACTTC
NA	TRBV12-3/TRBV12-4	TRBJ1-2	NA	CAGSGPHDRDTYGYTF	TGTGCCGGCAGTGGGCCACACGATCGGGATACATATGGCTACACCTTC
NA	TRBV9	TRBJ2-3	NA	CASSRGGKDTQYF	TGTGCCAGCAGCAGGGGGGGTAAAGATACGCAGTATTTT
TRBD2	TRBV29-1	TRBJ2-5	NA	CSVGGDQETQYF	TGCAGCGTCGGGGGGGATCAAGAGACCCAGTACTTC
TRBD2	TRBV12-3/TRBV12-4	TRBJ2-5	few	CASSESTSDQETQYF	TGTGCCAGCAGTGAGTCCACTAGCGACCAAGAGACCCAGTACTTC
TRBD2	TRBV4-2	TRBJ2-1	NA	CASSQAERGGRDEQFF	TGTGCCAGCAGCCAAGCAGAGCGGGGGGGCCGGGATGAGCAGTTCTTC
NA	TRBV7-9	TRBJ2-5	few	CASSDLGVQETQYF	TGTGCCAGCAGTGATCTAGGGGTCCAAGAGACCCAGTACTTC
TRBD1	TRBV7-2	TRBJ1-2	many	CASSPYPGTAYGYTF	TGTGCCAGCAGCCCCTACCCGGGGACAGCCTATGGCTACACCTTC
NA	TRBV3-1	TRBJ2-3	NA	CVSSQKYYTDTQYF	TGTGTCAGCAGCCAAAAATATTATACAGATACGCAGTATTTT
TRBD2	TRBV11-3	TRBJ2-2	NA	CASSPVSGDTGELFF	TGTGCCAGCAGCCCCGTTAGCGGGGACACCGGGGAGCTGTTTTTT
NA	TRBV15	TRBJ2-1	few	CATSRESWGPGYNEQFF	TGTGCCACCAGCAGAGAAAGTTGGGGGCCCGGGTACAATGAGCAGTTCTTC
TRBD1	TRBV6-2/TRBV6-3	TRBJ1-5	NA	CASSLLDRGYSNQPQHF	TGTGCCAGCAGTCTCCTAGACAGGGGCTATAGCAATCAGCCCCAGCATTTT
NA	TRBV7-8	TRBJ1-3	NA	CANSLGRRVVPFSGNTIYF	TGTGCCAACAGCTTAGGTCGCAGGGTCGTCCCATTCTCTGGAAACACCATATATTTT
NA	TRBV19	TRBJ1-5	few	CASSILRDRNQPQHF	TGTGCCAGTAGTATTCTCCGGGACCGTAATCAGCCCCAGCATTTT
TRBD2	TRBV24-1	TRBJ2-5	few	CATSEAGSKTQYF	TGTGCCACCAGTGAAGCGGGAAGTAAGACCCAGTACTTC
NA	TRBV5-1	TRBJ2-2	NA	CASSGYRDEDNTGELFF	TGCGCCAGCAGCGGATACCGGGACGAGGACAACACCGGGGAGCTGTTTTTT
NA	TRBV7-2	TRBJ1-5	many	CASSLGGWEVQHF	TGTGCCAGCAGCTTAGGGGGCTGGGAGGTCCAGCATTTT
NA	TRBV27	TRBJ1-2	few	CASTMRGGARYGYTF	TGTGCCAGCACCATGAGGGGGGGGGCTCGATATGGCTACACCTTC
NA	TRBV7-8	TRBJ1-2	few	CASSFRRIYYGYTF	TGTGCCAGCAGCTTCCGACGGATTTATTATGGCTACACCTTC